These T cell receptor beta chains were read from a single sample in a study of blood T cell repertoires in COVID-19. Clones were read by immunoSEQ multiplex PCR, and TCRdb kept only the in-frame ones, dropping some. The sample lists some 180,000 clones, about four fifths occurring once. The sample comprised peripheral blood. The origin of the receptors is a woman in her fifties or sixties with COVID-19, enrolled during active disease. Both conserved end residues are part of each CDR3. A D gene is named only where the DNA matches it firmly. A row's size may be missing; if present it is once, few, many or a size class.

clone size: NA
J gene: TRBJ2-5
V gene: TRBV6-5
D gene: TRBD1
CDR3 protein: CASSTQTGVEETQYF
CDR3 DNA: TGTGCCAGCAGTACCCAGACAGGGGTGGAAGAGACCCAGTACTTC

clone size: NA
J gene: TRBJ1-2
V gene: TRBV27
D gene: TRBD1
CDR3 protein: CASSLSTGLYGYTF
CDR3 DNA: TGTGCCAGCAGTTTATCGACAGGGCTCTATGGCTACACCTTC

clone size: NA
J gene: TRBJ2-2
V gene: TRBV11-2
D gene: NA
CDR3 protein: CASSEPRGELFF
CDR3 DNA: TGTGCCAGCAGCGAACCTAGGGGGGAGCTGTTTTTT

clone size: NA
J gene: TRBJ1-2
V gene: TRBV11-2
D gene: NA
CDR3 protein: CASSLESRGHGYTF
CDR3 DNA: TGTGCCAGCAGCTTAGAGAGCAGGGGTCATGGCTACACCTTC

clone size: NA
J gene: TRBJ1-1
V gene: TRBV5-1
D gene: NA
CDR3 protein: CASSEKYSEAFF
CDR3 DNA: TGCGCCAGCAGCGAGAAGTACAGTGAAGCTTTCTTT

clone size: NA
J gene: TRBJ2-1
V gene: TRBV4-1
D gene: TRBD2
CDR3 protein: CASSQEGLAGYNEQFF
CDR3 DNA: TGCGCCAGCAGCCAAGAGGGACTAGCGGGTTACAATGAGCAGTTCTTC

clone size: NA
J gene: TRBJ1-3
V gene: TRBV19
D gene: NA
CDR3 protein: CASSFLATSGNTIYF
CDR3 DNA: TGTGCCAGTTCGTTCTTAGCAACCTCTGGAAACACCATATATTTT

clone size: NA
J gene: TRBJ2-1
V gene: TRBV3-1/TRBV3-2
D gene: TRBD2
CDR3 protein: CASSHLSGGGVFF
CDR3 DNA: TGTGCCAGCAGCCACCTTAGCGGGGGTGGTGTGTTCTTC

clone size: NA
J gene: TRBJ1-1
V gene: TRBV5-1
D gene: NA
CDR3 protein: CASSRRKAGADPLGRNTEAFF
CDR3 DNA: TGCGCCAGCAGCCGAAGGAAGGCGGGGGCCGACCCCCTAGGCCGGAACACTGAAGCTTTCTTT

clone size: NA
J gene: TRBJ2-3
V gene: TRBV19
D gene: TRBD1
CDR3 protein: CASSLKGALAGTDTQYF
CDR3 DNA: TGTGCCAGTAGCCTTAAGGGGGCACTTGCAGGCACAGATACGCAGTATTTT

clone size: NA
J gene: TRBJ1-6
V gene: TRBV28
D gene: NA
CDR3 protein: CASNGQFYNSPLHF
CDR3 DNA: TGTGCCAGCAACGGACAGTTTTATAATTCACCCCTCCACTTT

clone size: few
J gene: TRBJ2-1
V gene: TRBV10-1
D gene: TRBD2
CDR3 protein: CASSDHSGGANNEQFF
CDR3 DNA: TGCGCCAGCAGTGACCATAGCGGGGGGGCGAACAATGAGCAGTTCTTC

clone size: NA
J gene: TRBJ1-1
V gene: TRBV27
D gene: NA
CDR3 protein: CASSVERNTEAFF
CDR3 DNA: TGTGCCAGCAGTGTGGAGAGGAACACTGAAGCTTTCTTT

clone size: NA
J gene: TRBJ1-2
V gene: TRBV2
D gene: TRBD1
CDR3 protein: CASEGQGIGYGYTF
CDR3 DNA: TGTGCCAGCGAGGGACAGGGGATCGGCTATGGCTACACCTTC

clone size: NA
J gene: TRBJ2-1
V gene: TRBV11-2
D gene: NA
CDR3 protein: CASSHDTSEQFF
CDR3 DNA: TGTGCCAGCAGCCACGACACCAGCGAGCAGTTCTTC

clone size: NA
J gene: TRBJ2-3
V gene: TRBV7-3
D gene: NA
CDR3 protein: CASSTLARGSTDTQYF
CDR3 DNA: TGTGCCAGCAGCACCCTAGCGCGCGGTTCGACAGATACGCAGTATTTT

clone size: NA
J gene: TRBJ2-3
V gene: TRBV7-9
D gene: NA
CDR3 protein: CASSLGRLGLAADTQYF
CDR3 DNA: TGTGCCAGCAGCTTAGGGAGACTAGGATTGGCGGCAGATACGCAGTATTTT

clone size: NA
J gene: TRBJ1-2
V gene: TRBV10-3
D gene: NA
CDR3 protein: CAISTGDYGYTF
CDR3 DNA: TGTGCCATCAGTACAGGAGACTATGGCTACACCTTC

clone size: few
J gene: TRBJ2-3
V gene: TRBV7-2
D gene: TRBD2
CDR3 protein: CASSLGLREGQDTQYF
CDR3 DNA: TGTGCCAGCAGCTTAGGGTTGCGGGAGGGCCAAGATACGCAGTATTTT

clone size: NA
J gene: TRBJ1-2
V gene: TRBV10-3
D gene: NA
CDR3 protein: CAITSGGVHYGYTF
CDR3 DNA: TGTGCCATCACCTCCGGGGGGGTTCACTATGGCTACACCTTC

clone size: NA
J gene: TRBJ2-3
V gene: TRBV19
D gene: NA
CDR3 protein: CASSIGLAEISTDTQYF
CDR3 DNA: TGTGCCAGTAGTATTGGTTTAGCGGAGATTAGCACAGATACGCAGTATTTT

clone size: NA
J gene: TRBJ1-6
V gene: TRBV2
D gene: TRBD1
CDR3 protein: CASSLDRTSYNSPLHF
CDR3 DNA: TGTGCCAGCAGCCTGGACAGGACCTCCTATAATTCACCCCTCCACTTT

clone size: NA
J gene: TRBJ2-2
V gene: TRBV6-5
D gene: TRBD2
CDR3 protein: CASTFGGTGELFF
CDR3 DNA: TGTGCCAGCACGTTCGGGGGGACCGGGGAGCTGTTTTTT

clone size: NA
J gene: TRBJ2-5
V gene: TRBV18
D gene: TRBD1
CDR3 protein: CASSPKPQGVGSETQYF
CDR3 DNA: TGTGCCAGCTCACCCAAACCCCAGGGGGTAGGATCGGAGACCCAGTACTTC

clone size: NA
J gene: TRBJ2-1
V gene: TRBV4-3
D gene: TRBD2
CDR3 protein: CASSQGASGSNYEQFF
CDR3 DNA: TGCGCCAGCAGCCAAGGGGCTAGCGGGAGTAACTATGAGCAGTTCTTC

clone size: once
J gene: TRBJ1-6
V gene: TRBV9
D gene: TRBD1
CDR3 protein: CASSGENRGNSPLHF
CDR3 DNA: TGTGCCAGCAGCGGTGAGAACAGGGGTAATTCACCCCTCCACTTT

clone size: NA
J gene: TRBJ1-2
V gene: TRBV2
D gene: NA
CDR3 protein: CASGLAAPTTYTF
CDR3 DNA: TGTGCCAGCGGTTTGGCAGCTCCGACAACCTACACCTTC

clone size: NA
J gene: TRBJ1-1
V gene: TRBV19
D gene: NA
CDR3 protein: CASSIAHFGGRTNTEAFF
CDR3 DNA: TGTGCCAGTAGTATCGCCCACTTCGGGGGGCGGACGAACACTGAAGCTTTCTTT

clone size: NA
J gene: TRBJ2-7
V gene: TRBV3-1/TRBV3-2
D gene: NA
CDR3 protein: CASSPYGGEQYF
CDR3 DNA: TGTGCCAGCAGCCCTTACGGGGGCGAGCAGTACTTC

clone size: few
J gene: TRBJ1-2
V gene: TRBV20-1
D gene: NA
CDR3 protein: CSASSATHYGYTF
CDR3 DNA: TGCAGTGCTAGTTCAGCGACCCATTATGGCTACACCTTC

clone size: NA
J gene: TRBJ1-4
V gene: TRBV7-9
D gene: NA
CDR3 protein: CASSLREINEKLFF
CDR3 DNA: TGTGCCAGCAGCTTGCGGGAAATTAATGAAAAACTGTTTTTT

clone size: NA
J gene: TRBJ2-3
V gene: TRBV5-4
D gene: TRBD2
CDR3 protein: CASSLGRGGPTDTQYF
CDR3 DNA: TGTGCCAGCAGCTTGGGACGGGGGGGCCCCACAGATACGCAGTATTTT

clone size: NA
J gene: TRBJ2-1
V gene: TRBV11-1
D gene: NA
CDR3 protein: CASSPPDAFTYNEQFF
CDR3 DNA: TGTGCCAGCAGCCCACCTGATGCGTTTACCTACAATGAGCAGTTCTTC

clone size: NA
J gene: TRBJ1-2
V gene: TRBV4-3
D gene: NA
CDR3 protein: CASSQDRGAYGYTF
CDR3 DNA: TGCGCCAGCAGCCAAGACCGGGGGGCTTATGGCTACACCTTC

clone size: once
J gene: TRBJ1-6
V gene: TRBV19
D gene: NA
CDR3 protein: CASTGQRDNSPLHF
CDR3 DNA: TGTGCCAGTACCGGACAGAGAGATAATTCACCCCTCCACTTT

clone size: NA
J gene: TRBJ1-2
V gene: TRBV9
D gene: NA
CDR3 protein: CASSVTQGYGYTF
CDR3 DNA: TGTGCCAGCAGCGTGACTCAGGGGTATGGCTACACCTTC

clone size: NA
J gene: TRBJ1-6
V gene: TRBV25-1
D gene: TRBD1
CDR3 protein: CASSVGTGGNSPLHF
CDR3 DNA: TGTGCCAGCAGTGTGGGGACAGGGGGGAATTCACCCCTCCACTTT

clone size: NA
J gene: TRBJ2-1
V gene: TRBV6-2/TRBV6-3
D gene: TRBD2
CDR3 protein: CASSSTRTSGSSYNEQFF
CDR3 DNA: TGTGCCAGCAGTTCCACAAGGACTAGCGGGAGCTCCTACAATGAGCAGTTCTTC

clone size: once
J gene: TRBJ2-3
V gene: TRBV5-1
D gene: TRBD2
CDR3 protein: CASSLETSGVPVTDTQYF
CDR3 DNA: TGCGCCAGCAGCTTGGAGACTAGCGGAGTTCCAGTCACAGATACGCAGTATTTT

clone size: NA
J gene: TRBJ2-1
V gene: TRBV3-1/TRBV3-2
D gene: TRBD2
CDR3 protein: CASSSRTSGGYNEQFF
CDR3 DNA: TGTGCCAGCAGCTCACGGACTAGCGGGGGCTACAATGAGCAGTTCTTC

clone size: NA
J gene: TRBJ2-2
V gene: TRBV29-1
D gene: TRBD1
CDR3 protein: CSVYDRGLTGELFF
CDR3 DNA: TGCAGCGTTTATGACAGGGGGCTCACCGGGGAGCTGTTTTTT

clone size: NA
J gene: TRBJ2-1
V gene: TRBV6-4
D gene: TRBD2
CDR3 protein: CASRDIPGLGFDEQFF
CDR3 DNA: TGTGCCAGCAGAGATATTCCGGGACTAGGTTTCGATGAGCAGTTCTTC

clone size: NA
J gene: TRBJ1-1
V gene: TRBV5-4
D gene: TRBD1
CDR3 protein: CASSIQGWNTEAFF
CDR3 DNA: TGTGCCAGCAGCATACAGGGGTGGAACACTGAAGCTTTCTTT

clone size: NA
J gene: TRBJ1-3
V gene: TRBV28
D gene: TRBD1
CDR3 protein: CASSAHNRGGNTIYF
CDR3 DNA: TGTGCCAGCAGTGCCCACAACAGGGGCGGAAACACCATATATTTT

clone size: NA
J gene: TRBJ1-5
V gene: TRBV28
D gene: NA
CDR3 protein: CASSLGQVLQPQHF
CDR3 DNA: TGTGCCAGCAGTTTAGGGCAGGTTCTTCAGCCCCAGCATTTT

clone size: NA
J gene: TRBJ2-7
V gene: TRBV27
D gene: NA
CDR3 protein: CASSPFFRTVSYEQYF
CDR3 DNA: TGTGCCAGCAGCCCCTTTTTTAGGACAGTTAGTTACGAGCAGTACTTC

clone size: few
J gene: TRBJ2-1
V gene: TRBV4-2
D gene: TRBD2
CDR3 protein: CASRGLAGGEPYNEQFF
CDR3 DNA: TGTGCCAGCAGGGGACTAGCGGGAGGGGAACCTTACAATGAGCAGTTCTTC

clone size: NA
J gene: TRBJ2-7
V gene: TRBV28
D gene: NA
CDR3 protein: CASRPTSTYEQYF
CDR3 DNA: TGTGCCAGCAGACCGACTTCTACCTACGAGCAGTACTTC

clone size: NA
J gene: TRBJ1-1
V gene: TRBV13
D gene: NA
CDR3 protein: CASSSGQADTEAFF
CDR3 DNA: TGTGCCAGCAGCTCCGGACAAGCAGACACTGAAGCTTTCTTT

clone size: NA
J gene: TRBJ2-5
V gene: TRBV10-1
D gene: NA
CDR3 protein: CASVLTEREGTGETQYF
CDR3 DNA: TGCGCCAGCGTCCTCACGGAGAGGGAAGGCACTGGAGAGACCCAGTACTTC